A single count supports the clone carrying this T cell receptor beta chain. Its antigen remains unidentified. Stated time point: week 5, during vaccination. Each dose of the vaccine consisted of 300 ug of mutant IDH1 20-mer peptide, with topical imiquimod. The record originates from a study of a mutant IDH1 vaccine in newly diagnosed glioma. Study-level information: In some groups vaccination began 4-6 weeks post-radiotherapy; others received it with temozolomide. Patients were pretreated with radiotherapy, temozolomide, or both, mostly both.

Data came from immunoSEQ multiplex PCR; TCRdb stores just in-frame clones and leaves some out. The table records about 38,000 clones, 75% to 85% of them present only once. Trimming took 6 bases from V and 5 from J, leaving 13 bases between them. The CDR3 length is 13 residues. Germline loops: CDR1 SQVTM, CDR2 ANQGSEA. The study, taken as a whole, reports: Pseudoprogression showed no apparent link to changes in top peripheral T cell clonotypes. Overall, roughly 95% of patients had vaccine-induced immune responses.

The source material was PBMCs, sampled from a glioma patient whose treatment included an IDH1 peptide vaccine. The chain combines TRBV29-1 with TRBJ2-2, with a possible D match to TRBD1 (6 bases). The receptor was derived from a middle-aged man with glioma. The CDR3 DNA reads as TGCAGCGTCACAGGGTTGGGAACCGGGGAGCTGTTTTTT. Protein: CSVTGLGTGELFF.